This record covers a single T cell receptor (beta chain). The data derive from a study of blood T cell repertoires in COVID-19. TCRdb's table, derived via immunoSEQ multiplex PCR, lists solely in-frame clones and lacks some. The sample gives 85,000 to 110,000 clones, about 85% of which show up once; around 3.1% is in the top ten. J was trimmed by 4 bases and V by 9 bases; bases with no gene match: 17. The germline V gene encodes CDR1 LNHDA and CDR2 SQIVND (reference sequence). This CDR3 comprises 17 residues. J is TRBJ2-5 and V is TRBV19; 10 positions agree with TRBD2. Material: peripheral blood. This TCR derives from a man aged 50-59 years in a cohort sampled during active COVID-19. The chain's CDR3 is CASPLAGASGGLETQYF. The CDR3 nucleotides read TGTGCCAGCCCCTTAGCAGGGGCTAGCGGGGGACTAGAGACCCAGTACTTC. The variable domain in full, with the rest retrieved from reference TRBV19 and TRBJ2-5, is DGGITQSPKYLFRKEGQNVTLSCEQNLNHDAMYWYRQDPGQGLRLIYYSQIVNDFQKGDIAEGYSVSREKKESFPLTVTSAQKNPTAFYLCASPLAGASGGLETQYFGPGTRLLVL.